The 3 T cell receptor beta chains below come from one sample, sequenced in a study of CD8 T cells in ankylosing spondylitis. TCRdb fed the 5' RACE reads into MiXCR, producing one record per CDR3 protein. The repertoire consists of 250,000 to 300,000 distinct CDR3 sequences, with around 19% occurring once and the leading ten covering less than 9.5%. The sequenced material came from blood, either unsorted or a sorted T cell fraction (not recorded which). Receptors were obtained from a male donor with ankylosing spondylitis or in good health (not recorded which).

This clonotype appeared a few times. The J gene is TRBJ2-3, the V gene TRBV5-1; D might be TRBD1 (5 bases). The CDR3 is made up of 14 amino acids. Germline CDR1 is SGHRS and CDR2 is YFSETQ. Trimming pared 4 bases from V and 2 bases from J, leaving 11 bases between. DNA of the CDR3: TGCGCCAGCAGCGTCCAGGGAAACACAGATACGCAGTATTTT. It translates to CASSVQGNTDTQYF.

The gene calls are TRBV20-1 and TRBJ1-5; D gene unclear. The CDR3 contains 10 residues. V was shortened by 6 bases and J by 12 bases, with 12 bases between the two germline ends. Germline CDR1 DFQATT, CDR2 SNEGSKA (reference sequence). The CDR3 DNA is TGCAGTGCCAAGCACCTTCACCAGCATTTT. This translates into CSAKHLHQHF.

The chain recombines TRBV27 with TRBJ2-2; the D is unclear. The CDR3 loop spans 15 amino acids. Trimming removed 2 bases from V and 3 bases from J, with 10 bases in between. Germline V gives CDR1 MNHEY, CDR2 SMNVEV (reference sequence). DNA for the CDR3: TGTGCCAGCAGTTTAGGTCAGGTGCACACCGGGGAGCTGTTTTTT. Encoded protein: CASSLGQVHTGELFF.